The entry below gives a single TCR beta chain sequence along with its context. This specimen belongs to a study of blood T cell repertoires in COVID-19. Study overall: T cells, B-cell-depleted T cells, or PBMCs supplied cDNA or gDNA.

Original handling: The authors estimated nucleated cell counts from reference gene primer amplification. Profiled with immunoSEQ multiplex PCR; TCRdb holds only in-frame clones, not every one. Clonal size and the V and J genes are those of that table, whereas D and trimming came from the DNA. This sample carries about 55,000 clones, 85% to 90% of them seen once, and the ten largest clones take 1.4%. V shed 5 bases and J shed 1 base, with 8 bases lying between them. Germline assignment: CDR1 ENHRY and CDR2 SYGVKD. The CDR3 runs to 13 residues. The sample taken for sequencing was peripheral blood. This chain links TRBV10-3 with TRBJ1-1; TRBD1 is a possible D gene (6 bases). The sequence derives from a man aged 55 to 70 with acute or convalescent COVID-19. In nucleotides, the CDR3 is TGTGCCATCAGTAAACAGGGGAACACTGAAGCTTTCTTT. This encodes CAISKQGNTEAFF.